One T cell receptor beta chain is described in this entry. Its specificity is unknown. Building the TCR beta libraries relied on iRepertoire HTBI primers, and CDR3 regions underwent Arm-PCR. One entry per CDR3 protein, called by TCRdb with MiXCR from the multiplex PCR reads. Among some 340,000 distinct CDR3 sequences listed, 20% to 25% were seen once. V lost 4 bases, J lost 5 bases, and 12 bases lay in between. CDR3 size: 14 residues. From germline, CDR1 is LNHDA and CDR2 SQIVND (reference sequence). This sample was taken from a study of regulatory T cells in long-lasting Graves disease. Points from the study as a whole: Persistent patients shared about 3,000 public clonotypes among themselves. Newly diagnosed patients shared fewer, at under 1,000. With persistent disease, TRBV28, TRBJ1-2 and TRBJ2-5 were the favored segments. Persistent Graves' patients showed a TCR diversity that was lower than that of newly diagnosed ones.

Time point denoted: persistent/refractory GD, antithyroid drugs over 5 years with positive TRAb. RNA isolated from PBMCs was used to make the TCR library. Blood from the periphery, about 9.7 milliliters in all, was drawn into EDTA tubes. Sequences were derived from peripheral blood mononuclear cells (PBMCs), sampled when the disease was refractory, from a patient treated with antithyroid drugs. The rearrangement uses TRBV19 and TRBJ1-5, with D unclear. This sequence originates from a woman aged 35 to 49 with Graves disease. The CDR3 DNA reads TGTGCCAGTAGTACCCGTGGGGAGGATCAGCCCCAGCATTTT. Its protein is CASSTRGEDQPQHF.